Below are 20 T cell receptor beta chains sequenced from a single sample in a study of T cells in Graves' hyperthyroidism and ophthalmopathy. TCR beta CDR3 regions were amplified from RNA transcripts. TCR CDR3 regions were first amplified by RT-PCR with HTBI primers. Using its own MiXCR run on the multiplex PCR reads, TCRdb lists one record per CDR3 protein. The table records about 640,000 distinct CDR3 sequences, 45% of them present only once. Sequencing was carried out using peripheral blood or thyroid tissue (not recorded which). The origin of the receptors is an adult man with Graves' disease, either hyperthyroidism or ophthalmopathy (not recorded which).

The sample holds many counts of this clonotype. The chain joins TRBV15 to TRBJ1-2; no firm D call. The CDR3 runs to 14 residues. Germline V CDR1 and CDR2: LNHNV, YYDKDF (reference sequence). V lost 6 bases and J lost 0, with 11 bases in between. The CDR3 DNA follows: TGTGCCACCAGTCTCGACGCAGCTAACTATGGCTACACCTTC. This encodes CATSLDAANYGYTF. Based on the CDR3 plus reference TRBV15 and TRBJ1-2, the full variable domain is DAMVIQNPRYQVTQFGKPVTLSCSQTLNHNVMYWYQQKSSQAPKLLFHYYDKDFNNEADTPDNFQSRRPNTSFCFLDIRSPGLGDTAMYLCATSLDAANYGYTFGSGTRLTVV.

V and J are TRBV5-1 and TRBJ2-3; 7 bases fit TRBD1. V was pared by 3 bases and J by 1 base, with 5 bases of the junction left unmatched. This CDR3 has 15 amino acids. Germline values: CDR1 SGHRS, CDR2 YFSETQ. CDR3 sequence reads: CASSSGTVGTDTQYF. In DNA form, the CDR3 reads TGCGCCAGCAGCTCGGGGACAGTCGGCACAGATACGCAGTATTTT.

This chain connects TRBV6-1 to TRBJ1-1; D is uncertain. The V and J ends lost 3 bases and 0 bases respectively, with 8 bases between them. CDR1 MNHNS and CDR2 SASEGT come from the germline V gene. The CDR3 length is 14 residues. The CDR3 reads CASSDTYMNTEAFF. The CDR3 region has the DNA TGTGCCAGCAGTGACACGTATATGAACACTGAAGCTTTCTTT.

This clonotype was detected many times. The chain combines TRBV7-9 with TRBJ1-2; tentative D call: TRBD1 (5 bases). Germline values: CDR1 SEHNR, CDR2 FQNEAQ (reference sequence). The V and J ends lost 2 bases and 0 bases respectively, with 7 bases between them. This CDR3 is 14 amino acids long. The CDR3 nucleotides are TGTGCCAGCAGCTTATTGACAGCTAACTATGGCTACACCTTC. Its translation is CASSLLTANYGYTF.

V and J are TRBV29-1 and TRBJ2-6, with D perhaps being TRBD1 or TRBD2 (5 bases each). Germline CDR1 and CDR2: SQVTM and ANQGSEA. This CDR3 has 11 amino acids. The V end was cut by 8 bases, the J end by 10 bases, with 12 bases between. The CDR3 is CSSRDANVLTF. For the CDR3, the DNA is TGCAGCTCTAGGGACGCTAACGTCCTGACTTTC.

This chain uses TRBV20-1 with TRBJ1-6; TRBD1 is a possible D gene (5 bases). The CDR3 consists of 14 residues. Germline assignment: CDR1 DFQATT and CDR2 SNEGSKA (reference sequence). Trimming stripped 3 bases from V and 8 bases from J, with 14 bases between. CDR3 DNA sequence: TGCAGTGCTAGGCCAGAGGGACTACATTCACCCCTCCACTTT. Protein: CSARPEGLHSPLHF.

This clonotype turned up a few times. The rearrangement links TRBV7-2 to TRBJ1-6; D is ambiguous. The germline CDR1 and CDR2 sequences are SGHTA and FQGNSA. The V end was cut by 6 bases, the J end by 8 bases, with 20 bases between. The CDR3 consists of 16 residues. The CDR3 region is CASSEVVGRTHSPLHF. The DNA for the CDR3 is TGTGCCAGCAGTGAAGTGGTGGGCAGGACCCATTCACCCCTCCACTTT.

This clonotype was counted many times. V gene TRBV7-9 combines with J gene TRBJ1-1; weak D call: TRBD1 (6 bases). Germline-derived CDR1 and CDR2 are SEHNR and FQNEAQ (reference sequence). There are 12 residues in the CDR3. V lost 2 bases and J 11 bases, leaving 12 bases between the germline ends. For the CDR3, the DNA is TGTGCCAGCAGCTTAATACAGGGTGGCGCTTTCTTT. Translated, it gives CASSLIQGGAFF.

This clonotype was seen ten or more times. The V call is TRBV20-1, the J call TRBJ2-5; D remains ambiguous. V was pared by 7 bases and J by 2 bases, with 14 bases between. The CDR3 consists of 13 residues. Germline V lookup: CDR1 DFQATT, CDR2 SNEGSKA (reference sequence). This CDR3 is CSGVVVRQETQYF. The CDR3 region has the DNA TGCAGTGGGGTGGTAGTCAGGCAAGAGACCCAGTACTTC.

This clonotype was observed a few times. V usage is TRBV29-1 and J usage is TRBJ1-4, with D possibly matching TRBD1 (6 bases). Looked up from germline, CDR1 is SQVTM and CDR2 is ANQGSEA. This CDR3 region has 17 residues. Between the trimmed V and J ends, which lost 3 bases and 0 bases, there was a span of 17 bases. CDR3 residues: CSVDGGAAVSTNEKLFF. CDR3 nucleotides: TGCAGCGTTGATGGGGGGGCTGCAGTTTCAACTAATGAAAAACTGTTTTTT.

This chain connects TRBV7-2 to TRBJ2-2; D may be TRBD1 (6 bases). The CDR3 is made up of 16 amino acids. Germline values: CDR1 SGHTA, CDR2 FQGNSA. V lost 6 bases and J lost 3, with 17 bases in between. Here the CDR3 DNA reads TGTGCCAGCAGTCAGGTTCCAGGGGTCGACACCGGGGAGCTGTTTTTT. This gives the protein CASSQVPGVDTGELFF. Using reference TRBV7-2 and TRBJ2-2 for the parts outside the CDR3, the full variable domain is GAGVSQSPSNKVTEKGKDVELRCDPISGHTALYWYRQSLGQGLEFLIYFQGNSAPDKSGLPSDRFSAERTGGSVSTLTIQRTQQEDSAVYLCASSQVPGVDTGELFFGEGSRLTVL.

The chain recombines TRBV29-1 with TRBJ1-4, with D perhaps matching TRBD1 (6 bases). CDR1 is SQVTM, CDR2 ANQGSEA, per germline. The ends were cut back, 8 bases at V and 7 bases at J, with 8 bases in the middle. There are 10 residues in the CDR3. The CDR3 protein is CSRGGEKLFF. DNA for the CDR3: TGCAGCCGAGGGGGTGAAAAACTGTTTTTT.

The table lists this clonotype with many counts. The rearrangement uses TRBV15 and TRBJ1-1; no clear D gene. In germline, CDR1 is LNHNV, CDR2 YYDKDF (reference sequence). CDR3 length equals 13 residues. V lost 7 bases and J 0 bases, leaving 9 bases between the germline ends. DNA of the CDR3: TGTGCCACCAAGCAGGAGATGAACACTGAAGCTTTCTTT. Encoded protein: CATKQEMNTEAFF. Using reference TRBV15 and TRBJ1-1 for the parts outside the CDR3, the full variable domain is DAMVIQNPRYQVTQFGKPVTLSCSQTLNHNVMYWYQQKSSQAPKLLFHYYDKDFNNEADTPDNFQSRRPNTSFCFLDIRSPGLGDTAMYLCATKQEMNTEAFFGQGTRLTVV.

Comment on this clonotype: A much larger clone lies one base from this, so it may be a read error. The CDR3 sequence is CASSVGQVKETQYF. The CDR3 coding sequence is TGTGCCAGCAGTGTAGGACAGGTCAAAGAGACCCAGTACTTC. This chain joins TRBV2 and TRBJ2-5, with 7 nucleotides matching TRBD1. This CDR3 region has 14 residues. Germline V lookup: CDR1 SNHLY, CDR2 FYNNEI. V shed 4 bases, J shed 3 bases, and the junction held 5 bases outside the gene matches.

This clonotype was detected only a few times. The genes are TRBV12-3 or TRBV12-4 and TRBJ1-3; tentatively, D is TRBD1 (6 bases). Trimming stripped 5 bases from V and 0 bases from J, with 11 bases between. The CDR3 has 15 residues. The CDR3 protein is CASSLQGSSGNTIYF. CDR3 sequence (DNA): TGTGCCAGCAGTCTACAGGGCAGCTCTGGAAACACCATATATTTT.

The chain joins TRBV2 to TRBJ1-2; D unclear. V was pared by 6 bases and J by 9 bases, with 5 bases between. The CDR3 sequence is 9 residues long. The germline CDR1 and CDR2 sequences are SNHLY and FYNNEI. CDR3 loop: CASRGRYTF. DNA of the CDR3: TGTGCCAGCAGGGGTCGCTACACCTTC.

The table lists this clonotype with many counts. J is TRBJ1-1 and V is TRBV29-1; D may be TRBD1 (6 bases). The CDR3 contains 12 residues. Trimming took 3 bases from V and 3 from J, leaving 8 bases between them. Germline CDR1 is SQVTM and CDR2 is ANQGSEA. The CDR3 sequence is CSVDSGDTEAFF. The CDR3 region has the DNA TGCAGCGTTGATTCAGGGGACACTGAAGCTTTCTTT.

This clonotype appeared many times. The V gene is TRBV2, the J gene TRBJ2-6, with D possibly TRBD1 on 5 matching bases. CDR1 and CDR2 from the germline V gene are SNHLY and FYNNEI. This CDR3 is 15 amino acids long. V was pared by 1 base and J by 6 bases, with 10 bases between. The DNA of the CDR3 is TGTGCCAGCAGTGAAGTGGGGCACGAGGCCAACGTCCTGACTTTC. Residues: CASSEVGHEANVLTF.

This clonotype appeared a single time. The CDR3, as DNA: TGTGCCAGCAGCCAAGATCGTGGGCGGGAGGGACACGAGCAGTACTTC. Translation: CASSQDRGREGHEQYF. This rearrangement joins TRBV4-2 to TRBJ2-7; 9 bases map to TRBD2. V was pared by 0 bases and J by 5 bases, with 8 bases of the junction left unmatched. Germline V lookup: CDR1 LGHNA, CDR2 YNFKEQ. The CDR3 runs 16 residues.

This clonotype was seen ten or more times. The rearrangement uses TRBV14 and TRBJ1-3; unclear D gene. The CDR3 has 16 amino acids. V lost 0 bases and J 0 bases, leaving 9 bases between the germline ends. Germline V lookup: CDR1 SGHDN, CDR2 FVKESK. CDR3 amino acids: CASSQEHRFSGNTIYF. The CDR3 DNA is TGTGCCAGCAGCCAAGAGCACCGGTTCTCTGGAAACACCATATATTTT.